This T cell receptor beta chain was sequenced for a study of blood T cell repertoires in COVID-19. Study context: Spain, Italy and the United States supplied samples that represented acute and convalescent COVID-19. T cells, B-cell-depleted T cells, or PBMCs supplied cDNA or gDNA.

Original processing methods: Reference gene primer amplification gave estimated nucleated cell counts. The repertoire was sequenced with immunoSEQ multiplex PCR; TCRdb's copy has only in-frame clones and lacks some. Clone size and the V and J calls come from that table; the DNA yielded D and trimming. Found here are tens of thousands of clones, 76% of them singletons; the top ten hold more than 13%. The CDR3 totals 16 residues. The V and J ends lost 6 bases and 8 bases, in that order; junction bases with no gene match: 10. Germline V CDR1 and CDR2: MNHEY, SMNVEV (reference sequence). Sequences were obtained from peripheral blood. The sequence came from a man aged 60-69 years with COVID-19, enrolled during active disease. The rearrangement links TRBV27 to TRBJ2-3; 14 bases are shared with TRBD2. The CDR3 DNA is TGTGCCAGCAGCCTGGGGACTAGCGGGGGTGAGGGTACGCAGTATTTT. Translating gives CASSLGTSGGEGTQYF.